This T cell receptor beta chain was observed in a study of a mutant IDH1 vaccine in newly diagnosed glioma. Study at large: Treatment recipients were about 60% male and around 38% female, and their mean age was 40.4 years. Receipt of radiotherapy, temozolomide, or both preceded the study, and most received both. Study-level points and caveats: The study observed vaccine-induced immune responses in roughly 93% of patients.

Time point noted: week 47, end of study. A single vaccine dose contained 300 ug of mutant IDH1 20-mer peptide, and topical imiquimod was used with it. During weeks 1, 3, 5, 7, 11, 15, 19 and 23, patients received eight vaccinations. Clones were read by immunoSEQ multiplex PCR, and TCRdb kept only the in-frame ones, dropping some. This table has approximately 50,000 clones, over 75% appearing once. As to this clone: Its antigen is not known.

This specimen consisted of PBMCs, obtained from a glioma patient whose treatment included an IDH1 peptide vaccine. The sequence derives from a woman aged 40 to 50 with glioma. Some clones in this sample may be carry-over from other donors' samples.

The CDR3 nucleotides read TGTGCCAGCAGCTTTTTGGGACTAGCGGGATCCCCGGAGCAGTACTTC. It yields the protein CASSFLGLAGSPEQYF. The chain is built from TRBV7-9 and TRBJ2-7, with 13 bases that match TRBD2. The CDR3 has 16 residues. The V and J ends lost 3 bases and 7 bases, in that order; junction bases with no gene match: 9. Germline V gives CDR1 SEHNR, CDR2 FQNEAQ (reference sequence).